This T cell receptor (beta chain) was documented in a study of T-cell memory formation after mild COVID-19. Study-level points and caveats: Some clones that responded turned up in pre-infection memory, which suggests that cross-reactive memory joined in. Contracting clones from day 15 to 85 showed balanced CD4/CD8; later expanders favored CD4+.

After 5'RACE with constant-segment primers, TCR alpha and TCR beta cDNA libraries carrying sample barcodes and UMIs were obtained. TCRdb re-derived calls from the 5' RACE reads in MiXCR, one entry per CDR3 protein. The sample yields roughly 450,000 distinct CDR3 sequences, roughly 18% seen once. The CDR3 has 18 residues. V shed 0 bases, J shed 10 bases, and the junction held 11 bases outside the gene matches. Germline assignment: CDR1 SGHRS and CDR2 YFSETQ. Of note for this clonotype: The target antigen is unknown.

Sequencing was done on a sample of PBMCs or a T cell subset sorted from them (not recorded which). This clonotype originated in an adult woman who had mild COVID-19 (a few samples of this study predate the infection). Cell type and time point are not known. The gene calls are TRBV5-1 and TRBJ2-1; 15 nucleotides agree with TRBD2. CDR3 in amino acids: CASSLAGTSGGKGQEQFF. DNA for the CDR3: TGCGCCAGCAGCTTGGCCGGGACTAGCGGGGGGAAAGGTCAGGAGCAGTTCTTC. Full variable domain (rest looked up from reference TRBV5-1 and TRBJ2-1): KAGVTQTPRYLIKTRGQQVTLSCSPISGHRSVSWYQQTPGQGLQFLFEYFSETQRNKGNFPGRFSGRQFSNSRSEMNVSTLELGDSALYLCASSLAGTSGGKGQEQFFGPGTRLTVL.